What follows are 24 T cell receptor beta chains derived from one specimen sequenced in a study of shared clonotypes between healthy human individuals. Method: immunoSEQ multiplex PCR; TCRdb's copy keeps in-frame clones and lacks some. Here the sample spans roughly 1,000,000 clones, 75% to 80% being singletons. Sequenced: memory CD4+ T cells from PBMCs. The sample's subset: CD45RA-negative fraction. These receptors originate from a man aged 18 to 29 in good health. Some clones in this sample may be carry-over from other donors' samples.

V gene TRBV28 combines with J gene TRBJ2-5; D is unresolved. CDR3 length: 11 amino acids. Between the trimmed V and J ends, which lost 8 bases and 7 bases, there was a span of 11 bases. Germline V gene lookup returns CDR1 MDHEN and CDR2 SYDVKM. This CDR3 reads CASRTELTQYF. The CDR3 coding sequence is TGTGCCAGCCGCACAGAGTTGACCCAGTACTTC.

The V gene is TRBV29-1, the J gene TRBJ1-1; unclear D gene. CDR1 is SQVTM and CDR2 is ANQGSEA in the germline V gene. The CDR3 contains 13 residues. V lost 1 base to trimming and J lost 7 bases, with 13 bases between them. The CDR3 is CSVEGSRPSEAFF. The CDR3 coding sequence is TGCAGCGTTGAAGGCAGCCGGCCTAGTGAAGCTTTCTTT.

A remark on this clone: Other nucleotide sequences from this sample produce the same CDR3. The J gene is TRBJ1-5, the V gene TRBV29-1; possible D gene TRBD1, 6 bases. This CDR3 comprises 14 residues. V was clipped by 5 bases and J by 0 bases, with 11 bases between them. Germline CDR1 and CDR2: SQVTM and ANQGSEA. The CDR3: CSVSGQNSNQPQHF. The CDR3 DNA sequence: TGCAGCGTTAGCGGACAGAATAGCAATCAGCCCCAGCATTTT. The entire variable domain, with the rest obtained from reference TRBV29-1 and TRBJ1-5, is as follows: SAVISQKPSRDICQRGTSLTIQCQVDSQVTMMFWYRQQPGQSLTLIATANQGSEATYESGFVIDKFPISRPNLTFSTLTVSNMSPEDSSIYLCSVSGQNSNQPQHFGDGTRLSIL.

This chain uses TRBV10-2 with TRBJ1-4; no reliable D call. There are 14 residues in the CDR3. Germline assignment: CDR1 WSHSY and CDR2 SAAADI. Trimming cost V 2 bases and J 7 bases, with 11 bases left between them. CDR3 sequence reads: CASSENAVSEKLFF. For the CDR3, the DNA is TGCGCCAGCAGTGAGAACGCGGTTAGTGAAAAACTGTTTTTT.

A word on this clone: Different DNA sequences within this sample yield the same CDR3. The rearrangement joins TRBV2 to TRBJ2-7; D might be TRBD1 or TRBD2, each matching 5 bases. V lost 3 bases to trimming and J lost 5 bases, with 8 bases between them. The CDR3 length is 12 residues. Germline loops: CDR1 SNHLY, CDR2 FYNNEI. The CDR3 region has the DNA TGTGCCAGCAGTGACCGGGGCCACGAGCAGTACTTC. Translated: CASSDRGHEQYF.

This clone occurred once. The CDR3 loop is CASGLDFTYEQYF. CDR3 nucleotides: TGTGCCAGCGGTTTGGACTTCACCTACGAGCAGTACTTC. The J gene is TRBJ2-7, the V gene TRBV18; tentatively, D is TRBD2 (5 bases). Germline lookup yields CDR1 KGHSH and CDR2 LQKENI. V was shortened by 8 bases and J by 2 bases, with 13 bases between the two germline ends. The CDR3 length is 13 residues. The variable domain in full, with the rest retrieved from reference TRBV18 and TRBJ2-7, is NAGVMQNPRHLVRRRGQEARLRCSPMKGHSHVYWYRQLPEEGLKFMVYLQKENIIDESGMPKERFSAEFPKEGPSILRIQQVVRGDSAAYFCASGLDFTYEQYFGPGTRLTVT.

The sample holds one count of this clone. The J gene is TRBJ1-2, the V gene TRBV7-2; D call uncertain. The CDR3 has 15 amino acids. V gave up 2 bases and J gave up 4 bases, with 14 bases separating them. Germline loops: CDR1 SGHTA, CDR2 FQGNSA. The chain's CDR3 is CASSLMAEVLYGYTF. Written as DNA, the CDR3 is TGTGCCAGCAGCTTAATGGCAGAAGTTCTCTATGGCTACACCTTC.

With respect to this clone: In the same sample, other DNA sequences code for this CDR3. The rearrangement links TRBV28 to TRBJ1-2; TRBD1 might be the D (6 bases). The CDR3 totals 13 residues. Trimming removed 6 bases from V and 5 bases from J, with 13 bases in between. Germline V CDR1 and CDR2: MDHEN, SYDVKM. For the CDR3, the DNA is TGTGCCAGCAGCCCTCCCAGGGGTTATGGCTACACCTTC. Its protein is CASSPPRGYGYTF.

The chain joins TRBV19 to TRBJ1-1; D gene unclear. With 1 base removed from V and 0 bases from J, the gap between germline ends came to 9 bases. Germline V CDR1 and CDR2: LNHDA, SQIVND (reference sequence). The CDR3 contains 15 residues. The CDR3, as DNA: TGTGCCAGTAGTATAGGGTGGCTGGTGAACACTGAAGCTTTCTTT. It encodes CASSIGWLVNTEAFF.

Concerning this clone: A read error may produce the germline difference seen at one junction end. This rearrangement joins TRBV29-1 to TRBJ2-1; possible D gene TRBD1, 5 bases. Germline lookup yields CDR1 SQVTM and CDR2 ANQGSEA. This CDR3 spans 10 amino acids. In DNA, the CDR3 is TGCAGCGTTGACTCCCGAAAGGGGATCTTC. Translating gives CSVDSRKGIF.

This rearrangement joins TRBV21-1 to TRBJ1-2; TRBD1 is the table's D call and was not checked against the DNA. TRBV21-1 is a pseudogene segment. The CDR3 runs 16 residues. CDR3 amino acids: CASSKAAKGASYGYTF. As DNA, the CDR3 is TGTGCCAGCAGCAAAGCGGCAAAAGGGGCATCCTATGGCTACACCTTC.

This sequence joins TRBV5-1 and TRBJ2-7, with a tentative D call TRBD1 (5 bases). Germline V gives CDR1 SGHRS, CDR2 YFSETQ. There are 16 residues in the CDR3. Trimming removed 1 base at V and 2 bases at J, with 16 bases between. In DNA, the CDR3 is TGCGCCAGCAGCTTGTACGGAACAGGAATAGCCTACGAGCAGTACTTC. Its protein is CASSLYGTGIAYEQYF. The variable domain in full, completed from reference TRBV5-1 and TRBJ2-7, reads KAGVTQTPRYLIKTRGQQVTLSCSPISGHRSVSWYQQTPGQGLQFLFEYFSETQRNKGNFPGRFSGRQFSNSRSEMNVSTLELGDSALYLCASSLYGTGIAYEQYFGPGTRLTVT.

The sample holds a few counts of this clone. J is TRBJ2-7 and V is TRBV27; D might be TRBD2 (6 bases). Germline CDR1 reads MNHEY; CDR2 reads SMNVEV (reference sequence). V was cut by 10 bases and J by 5 bases, with 24 bases left in between. The CDR3 loop spans 15 amino acids. CDR3 sequence (DNA): TGTGCCATCCCTACTCCTCGGGAGCGACATGACGAGCAGTACTTC. This gives the protein CAIPTPRERHDEQYF.

Points on this clone: A far larger clone is one base from this, pointing to a likely read error. V is TRBV10-1 and J is TRBJ1-1; D is ambiguous. Looked up from germline, CDR1 is WNHNN and CDR2 is SYGVQD (reference sequence). The CDR3 runs 16 residues. CDR3 region: CASTESGLSMNTEACF. CDR3 nucleotide sequence: TGCGCCAGCACCGAAAGCGGGCTTTCCATGAACACTGAAGCTTGCTTT.

The V and J genes are TRBV7-2 and TRBJ1-2; D unresolved. This CDR3 has 12 amino acids. V was trimmed by 2 bases and J by 7 bases, leaving 8 bases between them. CDR1 SGHTA and CDR2 FQGNSA come from the germline V gene. In DNA form, the CDR3 reads TGTGCCAGCAGCTTACCACGGGGTGGCTACACCTTC. It is translated as CASSLPRGGYTF.

This clone was detected only a few times. J is TRBJ2-1 and V is TRBV6-1, with D maybe TRBD2 (6 bases). The V and J ends lost 8 bases and 5 bases respectively, with 13 bases between them. Germline CDR1 MNHNS, CDR2 SASEGT. The CDR3 extends over 13 amino acids. CDR3 residues: CASAGRRDNEQFF. Written as DNA, the CDR3 is TGTGCCAGCGCGGGAAGGCGGGACAATGAGCAGTTCTTC.

With respect to this clone: This may stem from a read error, because a much larger clone lies one nucleotide away. The same CDR3 can be traced to other DNA sequences in this sample. This chain uses TRBV6-6 with TRBJ1-2; no reliable D call. Germline assignment: CDR1 MNHNY and CDR2 SVGAGI (reference sequence). The germline V and J ends were trimmed by 2 bases and 4 bases, with 5 bases remaining between them. The CDR3 length is 12 residues. CDR3 coding DNA: TGTGCCAGCAGTTACCGGGGCTATGGCTACACCTTC. Translating gives CASSYRGYGYTF.

This clone was picked up one time. J is TRBJ1-4 and V is TRBV5-1; 7 positions agree with TRBD1. The CDR3 consists of 18 residues. Germline values: CDR1 SGHRS, CDR2 YFSETQ. Trimming removed 0 bases from V and 8 bases from J; junction bases left unmatched: 16. The CDR3 nucleotides read TGCGCCAGCAGCTTGGTGCGGACAGGAGGAGGTCAGTTCGAAAAACTGTTTTTT. Translating gives CASSLVRTGGGQFEKLFF.

This clone showed up just once. This chain links TRBV7-9 with TRBJ1-2; D possibly corresponds to TRBD1 (6 bases). V was shortened by 5 bases and J by 8 bases, with 15 bases between the two germline ends. The CDR3 contains 13 residues. The V gene's germline CDR1 is SEHNR and CDR2 FQNEAQ (reference sequence). CDR3: CASSQDRTQGYTF. CDR3 coding DNA: TGTGCCAGCAGCCAAGACAGGACGCAGGGCTACACCTTC.

The chain links TRBV15 to TRBJ2-1, with 7 nucleotides matching TRBD2. CDR1 and CDR2 from the germline V gene are LNHNV and YYDKDF (reference sequence). V dropped 0 bases and J dropped 9; count of bases not matched to a gene: 8. This CDR3 is 15 amino acids long. The CDR3 DNA is TGTGCCACCAGCAGAGAGTGGCGGGAGTTCTCTGAGCAGTTCTTC. Its protein is CATSREWREFSEQFF.

This sequence joins TRBV19 and TRBJ1-2; maybe TRBD1 (6 bases). The germline V gene encodes CDR1 LNHDA and CDR2 SQIVND (reference sequence). This CDR3 is built from 16 residues. Trimming pared 3 bases from V and 5 bases from J, leaving 19 bases between. CDR3 DNA: TGTGCCAGTAGTATCGAGCAGGGGCGCGGTTCTTATGGCTACACCTTC. This gives the protein CASSIEQGRGSYGYTF.

The CDR3 sequence: CATALDGSGGYTF. The CDR3 DNA sequence: TGTGCCACCGCTCTGGACGGATCGGGTGGCTACACCTTC. The V gene is TRBV28, the J gene TRBJ1-2; D is unclear. V was clipped by 10 bases and J by 7 bases, with 19 bases between them. This CDR3 comprises 13 residues. Germline V CDR1 and CDR2: MDHEN, SYDVKM.

The chain uses TRBV28 and TRBJ2-3; TRBD2 aligns across 16 bases. The CDR3 runs to 17 residues. Germline CDR1 and CDR2: MDHEN and SYDVKM. V lost 8 bases to trimming and J lost 1 base; unmatched junction nucleotides: 6. This CDR3 reads CASWGTSGRAGTDTQYF. As DNA, the CDR3 is TGTGCCAGCTGGGGGACTAGCGGGAGGGCCGGCACAGATACGCAGTATTTT.

The J gene is TRBJ2-1, the V gene TRBV12-5, with 7 bases that match TRBD2. V trimming: 3 bases; J trimming: 5 bases; junction bases outside the gene matches: 16. The V gene's germline CDR1 is LGHNT and CDR2 FRNRAP. The CDR3 has 18 amino acids. CDR3: CASGLIVFRRERNNEQFF. CDR3 nucleotide sequence: TGTGCTAGTGGTTTAATAGTATTTCGGCGGGAGCGTAACAATGAGCAGTTCTTC.